What follows are 2 T cell receptor beta chains derived from one specimen sequenced in a study of cytomegalovirus exposure and HLA in healthy donors. In the PCR, 60 Vbeta and 13 Jbeta primers were used. Some clones are missing from TCRdb's copy, which holds only in-frame ones; the method was immunoSEQ multiplex PCR. The data contain some 130,000 clones, 55% to 75% of them singletons. Sequenced input: PBMCs. All receptors come from a man aged 25-45 years in good health and CMV-seropositive.

This sequence joins TRBV28 and TRBJ2-7, with 8 bases matching TRBD1. Germline CDR1 is MDHEN and CDR2 is SYDVKM. Trimming cost V 10 bases and J 3 bases; bases outside gene matches: 5. CDR3 size: 12 residues. CDR3 sequence: CATQGADYEQYF. CDR3 nucleotide sequence: TGTGCCACCCAGGGGGCTGACTACGAGCAGTACTTC. Full variable domain (remainder filled in from reference TRBV28 and TRBJ2-7): DVKVTQSSRYLVKRTGEKVFLECVQDMDHENMFWYRQDPGLGLRLIYFSYDVKMKEKGDIPEGYSVSREKKERFSLILESASTNQTSMYLCATQGADYEQYFGPGTRLTVT.

This clone has more than one count but fewer than ten. The J gene is TRBJ1-4, the V gene TRBV5-1; 7 bases fit TRBD1. The V gene end was trimmed by 3 bases and the J gene end by 1 base; junction bases not matched to a gene: 3. CDR3 size: 15 residues. In germline, CDR1 is SGHRS, CDR2 YFSETQ. The CDR3 protein is CASSWGQLTNEKLFF. In DNA, the CDR3 is TGCGCCAGCAGCTGGGGACAGCTAACTAATGAAAAACTGTTTTTT.